This T cell receptor (beta chain) was obtained from a study of post-analysis software for immune sequencing data. Study-level findings and limits: Patients showed TRBV5-6, TRBV5-1 and TRBV20-1 among roughly 5 TRBV segments more frequent than in controls.

Regarding this clonotype: No antigen is known for it.

In germline, CDR1 is LGHDT, CDR2 YNNKEL (reference sequence). The CDR3 totals 12 residues. The V and J ends lost 4 bases and 4 bases respectively, with 7 bases between them. Prepared libraries of TCR beta cDNA carried unique molecular identifiers. Via MiXCR, TCRdb re-called the PCR reads, giving one row per CDR3 protein. The sample lists approximately 570,000 distinct CDR3 sequences; around 40% were seen once. The V gene is TRBV3-1, the J gene TRBJ1-2; a possible D gene is TRBD1 (5 bases). The clonotype originates from a girl aged 5 to 17 with multiple sclerosis. Material for sequencing was blood. CDR3 residues: CASSRGVYGYTF. The CDR3, as DNA: TGTGCCAGCAGCCGAGGGGTCTATGGCTACACCTTC.